The next 19 T cell receptor beta chains were all read from a single sample in a study of shared clonotypes between healthy human individuals. The table came from immunoSEQ multiplex PCR; TCRdb's copy has only in-frame clones and leaves some out. This repertoire shows some 2.1 million clones, 95% found once; its top ten account for 0.1% to 0.15%. Sequencing used naive CD4+ T cells sorted from blood. Subset noted: CD45RA+ positively selected. The origin of the receptors is a young man in good health.

Here the CDR3 reads CASSKPGLAGMTYNEQFF. The CDR3 region has the DNA TGTGCCAGCAGCAAACCGGGACTAGCGGGGATGACTTACAATGAGCAGTTCTTC. The chain couples TRBV11-2 to TRBJ2-1; 13 bases are a match to TRBD2. Losses at the gene ends were 5 bases for V and 4 bases for J; bases not matched to a gene: 11. Germline V gene lookup returns CDR1 SGHAT and CDR2 FQNNGV. The length of the CDR3 is 18 residues.

This chain connects TRBV10-1 to TRBJ1-6; D unresolved. Germline V CDR1 and CDR2: WNHNN, SYGVQD (reference sequence). The CDR3 has 13 amino acids. V shed 3 bases and J shed 8 bases, with 8 bases lying between them. CDR3 sequence reads: CASSELRDSPLHF. The CDR3 region has the DNA TGCGCCAGCAGTGAATTGCGGGATTCACCCCTCCACTTT.

Notes on this clone: This specimen includes other DNA sequences encoding the same CDR3. The V gene is TRBV5-1, the J gene TRBJ2-7, with D perhaps given as TRBD1 or TRBD2 (5 bases each). V dropped 5 bases and J dropped 2 bases, with 11 bases sitting between them. Looked up from germline, CDR1 is SGHRS and CDR2 is YFSETQ. This CDR3 has 13 amino acids. The CDR3 protein is CASSRDGAYEQYF. Written as DNA, the CDR3 is TGCGCCAGCAGTAGGGACGGCGCCTACGAGCAGTACTTC.

Of note for this clone: This sample also contains other DNA sequences that code for the same CDR3. This chain links TRBV30 with TRBJ1-4; 8 positions agree with TRBD1. The CDR3 is made up of 16 amino acids. V trimming: 0 bases; J trimming: 2 bases; junction bases outside the gene matches: 5. Germline loops: CDR1 GTSNPN, CDR2 SVGIG (reference sequence). CDR3 loop: CAWSVGAGGTNEKLFF. The CDR3 DNA is TGTGCCTGGAGTGTAGGGGCAGGGGGCACTAATGAAAAACTGTTTTTT.

Points on this clone: This sequence may be a read error, since a much larger clone differs from it by one base. The sample holds other DNA sequences that translate to the same CDR3. This chain uses TRBV5-1 with TRBJ1-1, with D tentatively TRBD1 (5 bases). Germline V CDR1 and CDR2: SGHRS, YFSETQ. The CDR3 is 14 amino acids. The CDR3, as DNA: TGCGCCAGCAGCTTGGAGGCAGGGAACACCGAAGCTTTCTTT. This codes for CASSLEAGNTEAFF.

This clone was seen a single time. This sequence joins TRBV29-1 and TRBJ1-5; no clear D. V gave up 0 bases and J gave up 8 bases, with 17 bases separating them. Germline V gene data show CDR1 as SQVTM and CDR2 as ANQGSEA. The CDR3 spans 15 residues. CDR3 residues: CSVEDRVGGPKPQHF. For the CDR3, the DNA is TGCAGCGTTGAAGATCGGGTCGGCGGCCCTAAGCCCCAGCATTTT.

The count of this clone is one. As DNA, the CDR3 is TGTGCCATCAGTGACTCCGCTGGGGACTCAAAGCAGTACTTC. This gives the protein CAISDSAGDSKQYF. The J gene is TRBJ2-7, the V gene TRBV10-3; a weak D match, TRBD2 (6 bases). CDR3 length equals 14 residues. The V gene's germline CDR1 is ENHRY and CDR2 SYGVKD. Deletions cut 3 bases from V and 8 bases from J, with 17 bases between.

V usage is TRBV28 and J usage is TRBJ1-2; D uncertain. V was shortened by 5 bases and J by 0 bases, with 13 bases between the two germline ends. Per the germline V gene, CDR1 is MDHEN and CDR2 is SYDVKM. The CDR3 consists of 15 residues. The CDR3 nucleotides are TGTGCCAGCAGTGCGACCGTTGGGCCTAACTATGGCTACACCTTC. It is translated as CASSATVGPNYGYTF.

In the case of this clone: At one end the junction does not follow the germline gene, possibly because of a read error. The genes are TRBV19 and TRBJ1-2; D not resolved. The CDR3 covers 11 residues. Germline V CDR1 and CDR2: LNHDA, SQIVND (reference sequence). Written as DNA, the CDR3 is TGTGCCAGTAGTATCGGGTCGGGGTTTGAGTTC. Translating it yields CASSIGSGFEF.

This clone occurred once. The chain couples TRBV5-1 to TRBJ1-1, with 7 bases identical to TRBD1. Germline V CDR1 and CDR2: SGHRS, YFSETQ. This CDR3 is 15 amino acids long. V was pared by 0 bases and J by 4 bases, with 6 bases of the junction left unmatched. The CDR3: CASSLDRTGGTEAFF. DNA of the CDR3: TGCGCCAGCAGCTTGGATCGGACAGGCGGCACTGAAGCTTTCTTT.

This chain links TRBV7-2 with TRBJ2-7, with TRBD2 as a possible D gene (6 bases). Germline assignment: CDR1 SGHTA and CDR2 FQGNSA. Trimming left V 8 bases short and J 5 bases short, with 19 bases between. The CDR3 is 14 residues long. The CDR3 is CASSDRGGIDEQYF. In nucleotides, the CDR3 is TGTGCCAGCTCCGATAGGGGCGGGATCGACGAGCAGTACTTC.

The chain recombines TRBV4-1 with TRBJ1-5; D is ambiguous. The V end lost 0 bases, the J end lost 1 base, and 7 bases lay between the germline ends. The CDR3 has 15 residues. CDR1 and CDR2 (germline): MGHRA, YSYEKL. In DNA form, the CDR3 reads TGCGCCAGCAGCCAAGACATGGGGAGCAATCAGCCCCAGCATTTT. Translation gives CASSQDMGSNQPQHF.

In its sample, this clone was seen once. The chain has TRBV2 and TRBJ2-5; 14 nucleotides agree with TRBD2. Germline-derived CDR1 and CDR2 are SNHLY and FYNNEI. This CDR3 contains 17 residues. J gave up 5 bases and V 4 bases, and 9 bases lay outside the gene matches. CDR3 DNA: TGTGCCAGCAGTGGGAGACTAGCGGGGGGGAATGGGGAGACCCAGTACTTC. Its translation: CASSGRLAGGNGETQYF.

This clone was recorded once. This chain joins TRBV5-1 and TRBJ1-2, with D possibly matching TRBD1 (5 bases). The ends were cut back, 4 bases at V and 2 bases at J, with 9 bases in the middle. This CDR3 is built from 13 residues. Germline V lookup: CDR1 SGHRS, CDR2 YFSETQ. The CDR3 reads CASSQDMNYGYTF. The CDR3 DNA sequence: TGCGCCAGCAGCCAGGACATGAACTATGGCTACACCTTC.

The V and J genes are TRBV29-1 and TRBJ2-2; D ambiguous. V was clipped by 5 bases and J by 6 bases, with 13 bases between them. The CDR3 covers 13 residues. The germline gives CDR1 SQVTM, CDR2 ANQGSEA. The CDR3 here is CSVSTITPGELFF. Here the CDR3 DNA reads TGCAGCGTTTCCACCATTACTCCCGGGGAGCTGTTTTTT.

V gene TRBV19 combines with J gene TRBJ1-5; possible D gene TRBD1, 6 bases. CDR3 length: 15 amino acids. The V gene's germline CDR1 is LNHDA and CDR2 SQIVND (reference sequence). Trimming removed 3 bases at V and 4 bases at J, with 13 bases between. Here the CDR3 DNA reads TGTGCCAGTAGTATCAGGGGTCTAAGAAATCAGCCCCAGCATTTT. The encoded protein is CASSIRGLRNQPQHF. Filled out from reference TRBV19 and TRBJ1-5, the complete variable domain reads DGGITQSPKYLFRKEGQNVTLSCEQNLNHDAMYWYRQDPGQGLRLIYYSQIVNDFQKGDIAEGYSVSREKKESFPLTVTSAQKNPTAFYLCASSIRGLRNQPQHFGDGTRLSIL.

The chain joins TRBV28 to TRBJ2-1, with 7 bases fitting TRBD2. The germline CDR1 and CDR2 sequences are MDHEN and SYDVKM. This CDR3 is built from 13 residues. The ends lost 7 bases at V and 10 bases at J; junction bases unmatched: 10. The CDR3 here is CASTVGRGYEQFF. The CDR3 DNA reads as TGTGCCAGCACCGTTGGGCGGGGGTACGAGCAGTTCTTC.

The chain is built from TRBV6-5 and TRBJ2-7, with 9 bases aligning to TRBD1. The junction had 12 bases not matched to a gene; V was cut back by 10 bases and J by 5 bases. This CDR3 is 14 amino acids long. Germline V gene sequence: CDR1 MNHEY, CDR2 SVGAGI. The CDR3 bases are TGTGCCATCCGAGCCGGGACAGGGAGCCACGAGCAGTACTTC. It translates to CAIRAGTGSHEQYF.

The chain uses TRBV6-5 and TRBJ2-7; 12 positions agree with TRBD2. The germline gives CDR1 MNHEY, CDR2 SVGAGI. This CDR3 comprises 15 residues. V lost 5 bases to trimming and J lost 5 bases; unmatched junction nucleotides: 7. The CDR3 DNA follows: TGTGCCAGCAGTCTTAATAGACTAGCGGGAGACGAGCAGTACTTC. It translates to CASSLNRLAGDEQYF.